A single sample gave rise to the 5 T cell receptor beta chains below, sequenced in a study of lymphopenia after photon versus proton radiotherapy. Some clones are missing from TCRdb's copy, which holds only in-frame ones; the method was immunoSEQ multiplex PCR. The sample carries some 25,000 clones, less than 90% recorded once. Sequenced material: peripheral blood, taken from a patient treated with photon-based radiotherapy. The receptor set was obtained from a woman between 50 and 59 years old with pancreatic cancer.

The CDR3 sequence is CASSPVRGGASGANVLTF. In DNA form, the CDR3 reads TGCGCCAGCAGCCCCGTTCGTGGGGGGGCCTCCGGGGCCAACGTCCTGACTTTC. This rearrangement joins TRBV5-1 to TRBJ2-6; a possible D gene is TRBD2 (7 bases). The germline V gene encodes CDR1 SGHRS and CDR2 YFSETQ. This CDR3 has 18 residues. V lost 4 bases and J lost 4, with 21 bases in between.

This rearrangement joins TRBV11-3 to TRBJ2-7, with TRBD2 matching 7 bases. The CDR3 extends over 15 amino acids. J was trimmed by 2 bases and V by 2 bases; bases with no gene match: 6. Germline CDR1 SGHNT, CDR2 YENEEA. The CDR3 spells CASSLKRGQPYEQYF. CDR3 sequence (DNA): TGTGCCAGCAGCTTAAAGCGGGGCCAACCCTACGAGCAGTACTTC.

The chain carries TRBV27 and TRBJ1-1, with D possibly matching TRBD1 (6 bases). The CDR3 runs 13 residues. Trimming removed 2 bases at V and 11 bases at J, with 15 bases between. The germline CDR1 and CDR2 sequences are MNHEY and SMNVEV (reference sequence). The CDR3 here is CASSLKTGREAFF. In DNA form, the CDR3 reads TGTGCCAGCAGTTTAAAAACAGGGAGGGAGGCTTTCTTT.

This sequence joins TRBV11-2 and TRBJ2-1, with 8 bases identical to TRBD1. The CDR3 runs 15 residues. The ends lost 5 bases at V and 3 bases at J; junction bases unmatched: 6. Germline CDR1 SGHAT, CDR2 FQNNGV. The CDR3 region has the DNA TGTGCCAGCAGCCCAGGACAGGGCAGCTACAATGAGCAGTTCTTC. Encoded protein: CASSPGQGSYNEQFF.

This clone was observed once. The CDR3 DNA follows: TGTGCCAGCAGCTCTTCGGATTCGTGGCGGGAGCGCTCCTACGAGCAGTACTTC. Protein product: CASSSSDSWRERSYEQYF. V usage is TRBV11-2 and J usage is TRBJ2-7, with 7 bases lining up with TRBD2. Per germline, CDR1 SGHAT and CDR2 FQNNGV. The CDR3 extends over 18 amino acids. Germline trimming cut 4 bases from V and 0 bases from J; bases unmatched to any gene: 15.